These 7 T cell receptor beta chains were all obtained from the same sample, sequenced in a study of T cells in Graves' hyperthyroidism and ophthalmopathy. RNA transcripts yielded amplified TCR beta CDR3 regions. First-round RT-PCR with HTBI primers amplified the TCR CDR3 region. TCRdb fed the multiplex PCR reads into MiXCR, producing one record per CDR3 protein. The sample consists of a few hundred thousand distinct CDR3 sequences, around 14% of them appearing once. Sequenced: blood. Receptors originate from a woman younger than 30 with Graves' hyperthyroidism.

The table lists this clonotype with many counts. The chain is built from TRBV7-3 and TRBJ2-1; TRBD2 matches at 7 bases. This CDR3 contains 12 residues. The germline V gene has CDR1 SGHTA and CDR2 FQGTGA. J lost 8 bases, V lost 2 bases, and 0 bases had no gene match. The DNA of the CDR3 is TGTGCCAGCAGCTTAGGGGGGGATGAGCAGTTCTTC. Translation gives CASSLGGDEQFF.

Many counts were recorded for this clonotype. This chain connects TRBV27 to TRBJ1-1, with D unclear. This CDR3 contains 13 residues. V was clipped by 8 bases and J by 5 bases, with 15 bases between them. CDR1 and CDR2 (germline): MNHEY, SMNVEV (reference sequence). CDR3 in DNA: TGTGCCAGCGGTGGATGGGGAGGAACTGAAGCTTTCTTT. Encoded protein: CASGGWGGTEAFF.

This clonotype was picked up a small number of times. The genes are TRBV29-1 and TRBJ2-3; 14 nucleotides agree with TRBD2. There are 16 residues in the CDR3. Germline V gene lookup returns CDR1 SQVTM and CDR2 ANQGSEA. The trim removed 7 bases at V and 3 bases at J, leaving 9 bases unmatched. CDR3 region: CSATLGTSGRTDTQYF. CDR3 DNA: TGCAGCGCCACACTTGGGACTAGCGGGAGAACAGATACGCAGTATTTT.

At least ten counts were recorded for this clonotype. The chain uses TRBV11-2 and TRBJ2-1; 7 bases map to TRBD2. Germline V gene lookup returns CDR1 SGHAT and CDR2 FQNNGV. V shed 8 bases and J 6 bases; nucleotides not matched to a gene: 10. The CDR3 has 14 amino acids. The CDR3 coding sequence is TGTGCCAGCTCCGAGGCGGGAGTCGGCAATGAGCAGTTCTTC. Amino acids: CASSEAGVGNEQFF.

This clonotype has a count of ten or more. V gene TRBV12-3 or TRBV12-4 combines with J gene TRBJ1-5; 10 bases align to TRBD1. V shed 6 bases and J 4 bases; nucleotides not matched to a gene: 6. This CDR3 is 15 amino acids long. CDR3 bases: TGTGCCAGCAGCAAATGGACAGGGGGTAATCAGCCCCAGCATTTT. It encodes CASSKWTGGNQPQHF.

At least ten counts were recorded for this clonotype. The chain recombines TRBV6-2 or TRBV6-3 with TRBJ1-1; no clear D. V lost 2 bases, J lost 4 bases, and 11 bases lay in between. The CDR3 extends over 14 amino acids. Germline V lookup: CDR1 MNHEY, CDR2 SVGEGT. CDR3 DNA sequence: TGTGCCAGCAGTTACGAGGGTGGACCCACTGAAGCTTTCTTT. It specifies CASSYEGGPTEAFF.

In this sample, this clonotype turned up many times. This sequence joins TRBV11-2 and TRBJ2-5, with unresolved D. This CDR3 spans 15 amino acids. V was pared by 0 bases and J by 6 bases, with 14 bases between. CDR1 SGHAT and CDR2 FQNNGV come from the germline V gene. CDR3 protein: CASSLEGRNGQTQYF. DNA for the CDR3: TGTGCCAGCAGCTTAGAGGGCAGGAATGGACAGACCCAGTACTTC.